The 32 T cell receptor beta chains below all came from one sample that was sequenced in a study of T cell changes during pregnancy in multiple sclerosis. TCRdb's copy holds only in-frame clones and misses some; the assay was immunoSEQ multiplex PCR. In the table there are approximately 46,000 clones, more than 85% of which are singletons. Sequenced material: CD8+ T cells from peripheral blood mononuclear cells, taken in the second trimester of pregnancy. Receptor source: a female donor with multiple sclerosis, enrolled in a pregnancy study.

The chain links TRBV18 to TRBJ2-7; tentative D call: TRBD2 (6 bases). Germline lookup yields CDR1 KGHSH and CDR2 LQKENI. V was cut by 2 bases and J by 7 bases, with 9 bases left in between. The CDR3 has 12 amino acids. In DNA form, the CDR3 reads TGTGCCAGCTCACCAGGGGGGTTGGAGCAGTACTTC. Translating gives CASSPGGLEQYF.

This clone appeared a single time. The chain carries TRBV6-5 and TRBJ1-1, with TRBD1 matching over 8 bases. This CDR3 has 15 residues. CDR1 and CDR2 (germline): MNHEY, SVGAGI. V lost 10 bases and J lost 1; bases outside the gene matches: 11. The CDR3 protein is CATSGQAWGNTEAFF. CDR3 nucleotides: TGTGCCACCTCGGGACAGGCCTGGGGGAACACTGAAGCTTTCTTT.

The rearrangement joins TRBV9 to TRBJ2-7; no reliable D call. The ends were cut back, 2 bases at V and 2 bases at J, with 8 bases in the middle. Germline loops: CDR1 SGDLS, CDR2 YYNGEE. The CDR3 covers 13 residues. CDR3 sequence reads: CASSVGDAYEQYF. The CDR3 DNA reads TGTGCCAGCAGCGTGGGCGACGCCTACGAGCAGTACTTC. Drawing the rest from reference TRBV9 and TRBJ2-7, the complete variable domain is DSGVTQTPKHLITATGQRVTLRCSPRSGDLSVYWYQQSLDQGLQFLIQYYNGEERAKGNILERFSAQQFPDLHSELNLSSLELGDSALYFCASSVGDAYEQYFGPGTRLTVT.

This clone has just one count. The rearrangement links TRBV13 to TRBJ1-2; the D gene is possibly TRBD1 (5 bases). There are 15 residues in the CDR3. V was cut by 0 bases and J by 2 bases, with 10 bases left in between. Germline CDR1 PRHDT, CDR2 FYEKMQ (reference sequence). CDR3 bases: TGTGCCAGCAGCTTAGGCCGGGGGGGAAACTATGGCTACACCTTC. As protein: CASSLGRGGNYGYTF.

The J gene is TRBJ2-2, the V gene TRBV11-3; maybe TRBD2 (5 bases). Trimming left V 5 bases short and J 6 bases short, with 10 bases between. The CDR3 spans 13 residues. CDR1 is SGHNT and CDR2 is YENEEA in the germline V gene. CDR3 DNA: TGTGCCAGCAGCGATAGCGATTCCGGGGAGCTGTTTTTT. This translates into CASSDSDSGELFF.

The chain carries TRBV4-1 and TRBJ2-7; the match to TRBD2 covers 7 bases. The CDR3 extends over 15 amino acids. Germline assignment: CDR1 MGHRA and CDR2 YSYEKL. Losses at the gene ends were 1 base for V and 5 bases for J; bases not matched to a gene: 8. The CDR3 region has the DNA TGCGCCAGCAGCCAAGCGCCCGGGGGGTACCACGAGCAGTACTTC. This translates into CASSQAPGGYHEQYF.

The chain carries TRBV7-8 and TRBJ1-1; tentative D call: TRBD1 (6 bases). The V and J ends lost 6 bases and 6 bases respectively, with 14 bases between them. The CDR3 extends over 13 amino acids. Looked up from germline, CDR1 is SGHVS and CDR2 is FQNEAQ. The CDR3 DNA is TGTGCCAGCAGACAAACAGGGACCCCTGAAGCTTTCTTT. Translation gives CASRQTGTPEAFF. The variable domain in full, completed from reference TRBV7-8 and TRBJ1-1, reads GAGVSQSPRYKVAKRGQDVALRCDPISGHVSLFWYQQALGQGPEFLTYFQNEAQLDKSGLPSDRFFAERPEGSVSTLKIQRTQQEDSAVYLCASRQTGTPEAFFGQGTRLTVV.

The rearrangement uses TRBV6-5 and TRBJ1-1, with 7 bases identical to TRBD1. CDR3 length: 13 residues. Per germline, CDR1 MNHEY and CDR2 SVGAGI. J lost 4 bases, V lost 5 bases, and 4 bases had no gene match. The CDR3 loop is CASSTSGGTEAFF. The DNA of the CDR3 is TGTGCCAGCAGTACATCAGGGGGCACTGAAGCTTTCTTT.

The chain couples TRBV14 to TRBJ1-1; D gene uncertain. Germline CDR1 SGHDN, CDR2 FVKESK. Trimming stripped 5 bases from V and 7 bases from J, with 17 bases between. The CDR3 extends over 14 amino acids. The CDR3 is CASSYAEGVFEAFF. In nucleotides, the CDR3 is TGTGCCAGCAGCTATGCCGAGGGAGTCTTTGAAGCTTTCTTT.

The rearrangement joins TRBV14 to TRBJ1-2, with a possible D match to TRBD1 (5 bases). CDR1 SGHDN and CDR2 FVKESK come from the germline V gene. The CDR3 contains 13 residues. The V and J ends lost 5 bases and 4 bases respectively, with 11 bases between them. The CDR3 reads CASSLQGPYGYTF. The CDR3 DNA reads TGTGCCAGCAGCTTGCAGGGTCCCTATGGCTACACCTTC.

In its sample, this clone was seen once. The chain links TRBV19 to TRBJ1-5; the match to TRBD1 covers 7 bases. CDR1 is LNHDA, CDR2 SQIVND, per germline (reference sequence). The CDR3 spans 14 residues. V was clipped by 3 bases and J by 4 bases; unmatched bases: 3. The CDR3 region is CASSMTGPNQPQHF. The CDR3 DNA sequence: TGTGCCAGTAGTATGACAGGGCCGAATCAGCCCCAGCATTTT.

The chain links TRBV4-2 to TRBJ2-1; D is undetermined. V was clipped by 2 bases and J by 5 bases, with 7 bases between them. The length of the CDR3 is 13 residues. Germline CDR1 reads LGHNA; CDR2 reads YNFKEQ. As DNA, the CDR3 is TGTGCCAGCAGCCAACTGGCCGACAATGAGCAGTTCTTC. Protein sequence: CASSQLADNEQFF.

The genes are TRBV27 and TRBJ2-3, with D unclear. The germline CDR1 and CDR2 sequences are MNHEY and SMNVEV (reference sequence). V was cut by 4 bases and J by 4 bases, with 3 bases left in between. The length of the CDR3 is 11 residues. The CDR3 region is CASSSSDTQYF. CDR3 nucleotide sequence: TGTGCCAGCAGTTCCTCAGATACGCAGTATTTT.

V and J are TRBV12-5 and TRBJ2-7, with TRBD1 identical over 7 bases. Per germline, CDR1 LGHNT and CDR2 FRNRAP. This CDR3 is 13 amino acids long. With 6 bases clipped from V and 2 bases from J, the junction kept 4 bases outside the gene matches. CDR3: CASGTGTAYEQYF. Here the CDR3 DNA reads TGTGCTAGTGGCACCGGGACAGCCTACGAGCAGTACTTC.

This clone occurred once. Lacking the conserved final phenylalanine or tryptophan, this CDR3 likely reflects a read error. The CDR3 DNA sequence: TGTGCCAGCAGCTCTGGACAGGGAACCTACGAGCAGTACTCC. Its protein product is CASSSGQGTYEQYS. This chain joins TRBV5-6 and TRBJ2-7; 8 bases line up with TRBD1. The CDR3 consists of 14 residues. J lost 2 bases, V lost 3 bases, and 4 bases had no gene match. CDR1 and CDR2 from the germline V gene are SGHDT and YYEEEE.

This clone was recorded once. The V and J genes are TRBV14 and TRBJ2-3; TRBD1 matches 7 bases. This CDR3 region has 13 residues. Trimming at V came to 8 bases and at J to 2 bases, leaving 4 bases not matched to a gene. Looked up from germline, CDR1 is SGHDN and CDR2 is FVKESK. CDR3 sequence reads: CASGDSSTDTQYF. DNA of the CDR3: TGTGCCAGCGGGGACAGCTCCACAGATACGCAGTATTTT.

The genes are TRBV27 and TRBJ1-1; D is perhaps TRBD1 (5 bases). Trimming pared 3 bases from V and 4 bases from J, leaving 9 bases between. This CDR3 is 13 amino acids long. Germline V gene data show CDR1 as MNHEY and CDR2 as SMNVEV (reference sequence). The CDR3 DNA follows: TGTGCCAGCAGTTTCAGGGATAGCACTGAAGCTTTCTTT. As protein: CASSFRDSTEAFF.

The rearrangement uses TRBV7-2 and TRBJ2-7; 7 bases align to TRBD2. The J segment lost 6 bases and the V segment lost 5 bases, leaving 13 bases of the junction unmatched. The CDR3 has 15 residues. Germline values: CDR1 SGHTA, CDR2 FQGNSA. CDR3 DNA: TGTGCCAGCAGCCCATTCTTGGGGGGGAGAACCGAGCAGTACTTC. It encodes CASSPFLGGRTEQYF.

The chain links TRBV2 to TRBJ1-4; D is possibly TRBD1 (5 bases). Germline CDR1 SNHLY, CDR2 FYNNEI. There are 14 residues in the CDR3. V lost 1 base, J lost 5 bases, and 8 bases lay in between. CDR3: CASSEGTPNEKLFF. The CDR3 coding sequence is TGTGCCAGCAGTGAAGGGACACCGAATGAAAAACTGTTTTTT.

This clone was detected once. The chain has TRBV4-2 and TRBJ2-1; TRBD1 matches at 9 bases. Germline V gene sequence: CDR1 LGHNA, CDR2 YNFKEQ. J was trimmed by 6 bases and V by 3 bases; bases with no gene match: 3. This CDR3 region has 14 residues. CDR3 protein: CASSHPTGGNEQFF. In nucleotides, the CDR3 is TGTGCCAGCAGCCACCCGACAGGGGGCAATGAGCAGTTCTTC.

J is TRBJ1-2 and V is TRBV6-5; TRBD1 matches 9 bases. The V and J ends lost 6 bases and 6 bases, in that order; junction bases with no gene match: 11. Germline V CDR1 and CDR2: MNHEY, SVGAGI. The CDR3 consists of 15 residues. This CDR3 is CASSLIQGAGNGYTF. DNA of the CDR3: TGTGCCAGCAGCTTGATACAGGGGGCTGGCAATGGCTACACCTTC.

This clone was seen just once. The rearrangement links TRBV4-3 to TRBJ1-2; TRBD1 matches at 8 bases. V lost 2 bases, J lost 4 bases, and 6 bases stayed unmatched. The CDR3 has 15 residues. CDR1 and CDR2 from the germline V gene are LGHNA and YSLEER. CDR3 region: CASSQSGTGVYGYTF. In nucleotides, the CDR3 is TGCGCCAGCAGCCAATCCGGGACAGGAGTCTATGGCTACACCTTC.

The chain links TRBV21-1 to TRBJ1-6; no check of the table's D call, TRBD1, against the DNA was made. TRBV21-1 constitutes a pseudogene. The CDR3 is 16 amino acids. CDR3 sequence reads: CASSTGTGGLNSPLHF. The DNA for the CDR3 is TGTGCCAGCAGCACCGGGACAGGGGGTCTCAATTCACCCCTCCACTTT.

V gene TRBV6-4 combines with J gene TRBJ2-2; 7 positions match TRBD2. Looked up from germline, CDR1 is MRHNA and CDR2 is SNTAGT. Trimming at V came to 3 bases and at J to 3 bases, leaving 1 base not matched to a gene. CDR3 length: 14 amino acids. CDR3 nucleotide sequence: TGTGCCAGCAGTGAAGCGGGACACACCGGGGAGCTGTTTTTT. This sequence encodes CASSEAGHTGELFF.

In its sample, this clone was seen once. The chain is built from TRBV30 and TRBJ2-5; 10 nucleotides agree with TRBD2. Germline V gene sequence: CDR1 GTSNPN, CDR2 SVGIG (reference sequence). Germline trimming cut 2 bases from V and 5 bases from J; bases unmatched to any gene: 8. The length of the CDR3 is 15 residues. The CDR3 region is CAWSTSGVLWETQYF. CDR3 coding DNA: TGTGCCTGGAGTACTAGCGGGGTCTTGTGGGAGACCCAGTACTTC.

This clone showed up just once. V usage is TRBV10-3 and J usage is TRBJ1-3; D gene unclear. V dropped 6 bases and J dropped 3 bases, with 12 bases sitting between them. The germline V gene encodes CDR1 ENHRY and CDR2 SYGVKD. The CDR3 loop spans 14 amino acids. For the CDR3, the DNA is TGTGCCATCAGAGATCCCGGGGATGGAAACACCATATATTTT. Translated, it gives CAIRDPGDGNTIYF.

The chain carries TRBV27 and TRBJ1-6; D call uncertain. The V end was cut by 6 bases, the J end by 6 bases, with 24 bases between. Germline V lookup: CDR1 MNHEY, CDR2 SMNVEV (reference sequence). This CDR3 is built from 18 residues. The CDR3 DNA is TGTGCCAGCAGCCCCGCGGCGGGCGGGCGCAGAGCTAATTCACCCCTCCACTTT. Its protein is CASSPAAGGRRANSPLHF.

The chain uses TRBV9 and TRBJ1-4; weak D call: TRBD1 (5 bases). Trimming took 3 bases from V and 1 from J, leaving 10 bases between them. This CDR3 has 15 residues. Looked up from germline, CDR1 is SGDLS and CDR2 is YYNGEE. The CDR3 reads CASSAGGQTNEKLFF. CDR3 nucleotide sequence: TGTGCCAGCAGCGCTGGTGGACAAACTAATGAAAAACTGTTTTTT.

V and J are TRBV5-6 and TRBJ1-1; 7 nucleotides line up with TRBD1. The CDR3 contains 13 residues. CDR1 is SGHDT and CDR2 is YYEEEE in the germline V gene. V trimming: 6 bases; J trimming: 3 bases; junction bases outside the gene matches: 5. CDR3 residues: CASNTGTDTEAFF. The DNA of the CDR3 is TGTGCCAGCAATACCGGGACAGACACTGAAGCTTTCTTT.

The chain couples TRBV18 to TRBJ2-2, with 9 bases lining up with TRBD1. The CDR3 extends over 15 amino acids. V was pared by 10 bases and J by 6 bases, with 12 bases of the junction left unmatched. Germline values: CDR1 KGHSH, CDR2 LQKENI. The CDR3 DNA is TGTGCCACCGGCTATCGGGACAGGGTTTCCGGGGAGCTGTTTTTT. Residues: CATGYRDRVSGELFF.

The V and J genes are TRBV9 and TRBJ2-6; 9 bases line up with TRBD1. Germline V CDR1 and CDR2: SGDLS, YYNGEE. Unmatched junction bases numbered 7, after V lost 3 bases and J lost 0 bases. CDR3 length: 18 residues. CDR3 sequence reads: CASSAPSGQGSGANVLTF. In DNA, the CDR3 is TGTGCCAGCAGCGCCCCCTCGGGACAGGGCTCTGGGGCCAACGTCCTGACTTTC.

The rearrangement uses TRBV27 and TRBJ2-5; TRBD1 matches 10 bases. The CDR3 is made up of 16 amino acids. CDR1 is MNHEY and CDR2 is SMNVEV in the germline V gene (reference sequence). The J segment lost 4 bases and the V segment lost 8 bases, leaving 13 bases of the junction unmatched. The CDR3 bases are TGTGCCAGCGATGGTTCCGGGACAGGGGATTTAGAGACCCAGTACTTC. This gives the protein CASDGSGTGDLETQYF.